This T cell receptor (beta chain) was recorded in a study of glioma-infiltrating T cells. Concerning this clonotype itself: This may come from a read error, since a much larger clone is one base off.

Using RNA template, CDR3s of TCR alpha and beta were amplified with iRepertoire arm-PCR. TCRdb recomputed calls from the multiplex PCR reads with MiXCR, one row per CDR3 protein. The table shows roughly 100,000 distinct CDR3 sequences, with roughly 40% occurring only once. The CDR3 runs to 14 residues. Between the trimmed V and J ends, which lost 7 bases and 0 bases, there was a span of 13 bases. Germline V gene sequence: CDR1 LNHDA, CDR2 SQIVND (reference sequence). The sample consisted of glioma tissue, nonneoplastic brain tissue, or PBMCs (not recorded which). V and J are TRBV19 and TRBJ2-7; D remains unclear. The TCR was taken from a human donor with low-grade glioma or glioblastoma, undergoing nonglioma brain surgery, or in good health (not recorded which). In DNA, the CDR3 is TGTGCCAGTATTATCGGAACCTTCTCCTACGAGCAGTACTTC. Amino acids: CASIIGTFSYEQYF.